This entry lists 27 T cell receptor beta chains sequenced from one sample in a study of CXCR3-negative and CXCR3-positive naive CD8 T cells (dated by TCRdb to the late 2010s). Instrument used: NextSeq 550. The Human TCR Profiling Kit (MiLaboratory) was used to prepare UMI-labeled 5' RACE TRB cDNA libraries. TCRdb reprocessed the reads into one record per CDR3 protein sequence, lacking DNA. The sample table includes 70,000 to 100,000 distinct CDR3 sequences. Of the sample, around 1.5% is held by the ten largest clones. Sequencing used naive CXCR3- CD8+ T cells from blood. This specimen's cell subset or site label, interpreted: CD45RO-CCR7+CD27+CD95- naive CD8+ T cells lacking CXCR3 (TNR3-). The origin of the receptors is a human donor in good health. Some clones in this sample may be carry-over from other donors' samples.

The chain employs TRBV7-3 and TRBJ2-5; TCRdb indicates TRBD1, and absent DNA this call remains unverified. The CDR3 loop spans 15 amino acids. Germline loops: CDR1 SGHTA, CDR2 FQGTGA. CDR3 in amino acids: CASSQTSGARETQYF.

The gene calls are TRBV5-5 and TRBJ2-2; there is no DNA to check the TCRdb D call of TRBD1. Per germline, CDR1 SGHKS and CDR2 YYEKEE (reference sequence). The CDR3 spans 19 residues. The CDR3 reads CASSLGWGAGAANTGELFF.

This chain joins TRBV25-1 and TRBJ2-7; the D call of TRBD1 rests on TCRdb alone, since no DNA is present to check it. Per the germline V gene, CDR1 is MGHDK and CDR2 is SYGVNS. The CDR3 extends over 15 amino acids. CDR3 in amino acids: CASGERDSGNYEQYF.

The V gene is TRBV14, the J gene TRBJ2-3; TCRdb returns TRBD2, unconfirmable since there is no DNA. Germline V CDR1 and CDR2: SGHDN, FVKESK. This CDR3 contains 15 residues. CDR3 residues: CASSQDPSGKDTQYF.

The chain combines TRBV19 with TRBJ1-5. The germline CDR1 and CDR2 sequences are LNHDA and SQIVND (reference sequence). This CDR3 region has 13 residues. The CDR3 sequence: CASSILGNQPQHF.

The genes are TRBV6-5 and TRBJ1-1. The CDR3 has 15 residues. Germline values: CDR1 MNHEY, CDR2 SVGAGI. The CDR3: CASRRGEVAKTEAFF.

V and J are TRBV28 and TRBJ2-1; TCRdb gives TRBD1 as the D gene, but with no DNA this cannot be confirmed. Germline V gives CDR1 MDHEN, CDR2 SYDVKM. This CDR3 is built from 16 residues. CDR3 sequence: CASSLVGGSSYNEQFF.

The chain links TRBV7-6 to TRBJ2-1. In germline, CDR1 is SGHVS, CDR2 FNYEAQ. The CDR3 has 15 amino acids. The CDR3 protein is CASSLGQLLYNEQFF.

The chain is built from TRBV28 and TRBJ1-1; the TRBD1 assignment by TCRdb is unverifiable without DNA. CDR1 and CDR2 (germline): MDHEN, SYDVKM. The CDR3 is 13 residues long. The CDR3 is CASSTQGATEAFF.

This chain connects TRBV4-1 to TRBJ2-5; absent DNA, TCRdb's TRBD1 call cannot be checked. Germline V gene data show CDR1 as MGHRA and CDR2 as YSYEKL. The CDR3 has 16 amino acids. This CDR3 is CASSQLPTGGQETQYF.

This sequence joins TRBV5-5 and TRBJ2-3; TCRdb reports TRBD1, a call that lacks DNA to check it against. Germline assignment: CDR1 SGHKS and CDR2 YYEKEE (reference sequence). This CDR3 spans 13 amino acids. CDR3 residues: CASSLGTTDTQYF.

J is TRBJ2-7 and V is TRBV13. There are 12 residues in the CDR3. Germline V gives CDR1 PRHDT, CDR2 FYEKMQ (reference sequence). CDR3 sequence reads: CASSLPSYEQYF.

The V gene is TRBV10-3, the J gene TRBJ2-7; checking the TCRdb D call of TRBD2 is not possible without DNA. The CDR3 consists of 17 residues. Germline lookup yields CDR1 ENHRY and CDR2 SYGVKD. CDR3 sequence: CAISESTGTSVTYEQYF.

The CDR3 sequence is CASSQDWQDEQYF. V is TRBV3-1 and J is TRBJ2-7. Germline V CDR1 and CDR2: LGHDT, YNNKEL (reference sequence). The CDR3 has 13 residues.

CDR3 loop: CASRPGGQNQPQHF. The rearrangement joins TRBV6-5 to TRBJ1-5; the D call of TRBD1 rests on TCRdb alone, since no DNA is present to check it. There are 14 residues in the CDR3. Germline V CDR1 and CDR2: MNHEY, SVGAGI.

The V gene is TRBV12-3 or TRBV12-4, the J gene TRBJ2-7. The CDR3 loop spans 14 amino acids. This CDR3 is CASSTSGNIYEQYF.

The V call is TRBV6-2 or TRBV6-3, the J call TRBJ2-5; TCRdb proposes TRBD2, but this gene call is untestable without DNA. From germline, CDR1 is MNHEY and CDR2 SVGEGT. CDR3 length: 15 amino acids. CDR3 sequence: CASSYTAGVQETQYF.

The chain couples TRBV13 to TRBJ2-7; TCRdb's assignment of TRBD1 cannot be checked, as there is no DNA. In germline, CDR1 is PRHDT, CDR2 FYEKMQ (reference sequence). This CDR3 has 15 residues. This CDR3 is CASSFGRTGFVEQYF.

CDR3 sequence reads: CSVEDPSDGTDTQYF. The chain joins TRBV29-1 to TRBJ2-3. This CDR3 contains 15 residues. Germline V gene lookup returns CDR1 SQVTM and CDR2 ANQGSEA.

V usage is TRBV24-1 and J usage is TRBJ2-1; TCRdb proposes TRBD1, but this gene call is untestable without DNA. This CDR3 contains 15 residues. CDR1 is KGHDR and CDR2 is SFDVKD in the germline V gene. Here the CDR3 reads CATSDPGQYYNEQFF.

The rearrangement joins TRBV7-9 to TRBJ2-1; TCRdb outputs TRBD1, but without DNA this stays unchecked. The V gene's germline CDR1 is SEHNR and CDR2 FQNEAQ (reference sequence). This CDR3 is built from 16 residues. The CDR3 protein is CASSLAPGTDLNEQFF.

This chain uses TRBV9 with TRBJ2-1. This CDR3 region has 14 residues. Germline CDR1 and CDR2: SGDLS and YYNGEE. The CDR3 sequence is CASSAGFSYNEQFF.

This chain joins TRBV7-9 and TRBJ2-1. The CDR3 covers 20 residues. The germline gives CDR1 SEHNR, CDR2 FQNEAQ (reference sequence). CDR3 amino acids: CASSNLGGYGQDHSYNEQFF.

The chain combines TRBV5-4 with TRBJ1-5. Germline V lookup: CDR1 SGHNT, CDR2 YYREEE (reference sequence). The CDR3 length is 13 residues. CDR3 in amino acids: CASSLGINQPQHF.

The chain has TRBV2 and TRBJ2-1; TCRdb's D gene call, TRBD1, goes unchecked for lack of DNA. From germline, CDR1 is SNHLY and CDR2 FYNNEI. This CDR3 comprises 16 residues. The CDR3 loop reads CASSEVAGAPYNEQFF.

The J gene is TRBJ1-6, the V gene TRBV28. Per germline, CDR1 MDHEN and CDR2 SYDVKM. CDR3 length equals 16 residues. CDR3 sequence reads: CASPRAREFCNSPLHF.

This chain joins TRBV6-4 and TRBJ2-1; TCRdb outputs TRBD2, but without DNA this stays unchecked. The length of the CDR3 is 14 residues. Germline CDR1 reads MRHNA; CDR2 reads SNTAGT. The CDR3 sequence is CASSVSSEYNELFF.